The rows below give T cell receptor beta chains drawn from one sample of a study of PD-1 blockade in classical Hodgkin lymphoma. TCRdb keeps only in-frame clones here, not all; method: immunoSEQ multiplex PCR. The table lists 12,000 or so clones, approximately 81% of them singletons. Source: CD8+ T cells from blood, taken before the fourth cycle of nivolumab. The receptors were gathered from a human donor with classical Hodgkin lymphoma. The donor label of this sample is uncertain. Both conserved end residues are part of each CDR3. Clone size is not always given. Where it is, it says once, few, many or a class for expanded clones.

j_call: TRBJ2-5; clone_size: hyperexpanded; cdr3_length: 15; v_call: TRBV10-2; cdr3_aa: CASSEDPGLDSPQYF
j_call: TRBJ1-1; clone_size: NA; cdr3_length: 14; v_call: TRBV12-2; cdr3_aa: CASRLVPRGTEAFF
j_call: TRBJ2-1; clone_size: once; cdr3_length: 13; v_call: TRBV6-5; cdr3_aa: CASSYEGFDEQFF
j_call: TRBJ2-5; clone_size: once; cdr3_length: 15; v_call: TRBV25-1; cdr3_aa: CATTPGGAGQETQYF
j_call: TRBJ1-2; clone_size: NA; cdr3_length: 13; v_call: TRBV11-2; cdr3_aa: CASSLGGNYGYTF
j_call: TRBJ2-5; clone_size: NA; cdr3_length: 15; v_call: TRBV7-9; cdr3_aa: CASSLGAGGQETQYF
j_call: TRBJ1-2; clone_size: few; cdr3_length: 12; v_call: TRBV2; cdr3_aa: CASSDRDYGYTF
j_call: TRBJ2-7; clone_size: NA; cdr3_length: 14; v_call: TRBV10-1; cdr3_aa: CASRDRVSSYEQYF
j_call: TRBJ1-5; clone_size: NA; cdr3_length: 13; v_call: TRBV27; cdr3_aa: CASSLGGRQPQHF
j_call: TRBJ2-7; clone_size: NA; cdr3_length: 14; v_call: TRBV13; cdr3_aa: CASSDDRGPYEQYF
j_call: TRBJ2-2; clone_size: NA; cdr3_length: 17; v_call: TRBV6-1; cdr3_aa: CASSEAVLAGDTGELFF
j_call: TRBJ2-7; clone_size: NA; cdr3_length: 14; v_call: TRBV19; cdr3_aa: CASSIRDSPYEQYF
j_call: TRBJ2-1; clone_size: NA; cdr3_length: 13; v_call: TRBV5-4; cdr3_aa: CASSPLPYNEQFF
j_call: TRBJ1-1; clone_size: NA; cdr3_length: 17; v_call: TRBV19; cdr3_aa: CASSLDIGRGLGTEAFF
j_call: TRBJ2-7; clone_size: NA; cdr3_length: 14; v_call: TRBV6-6; cdr3_aa: CASSYAGGPPEQYF
j_call: TRBJ2-7; clone_size: NA; cdr3_length: 17; v_call: TRBV5-6; cdr3_aa: CASSSNLDRSFSYEQYF
j_call: TRBJ2-1; clone_size: NA; cdr3_length: 12; v_call: TRBV5-4; cdr3_aa: CASSLLVNEQFF
j_call: TRBJ1-5; clone_size: NA; cdr3_length: 14; v_call: TRBV9; cdr3_aa: CASSQAQGGQPQHF
j_call: TRBJ2-1; clone_size: NA; cdr3_length: 15; v_call: TRBV5-6; cdr3_aa: CASSLGQFSYNEQFF
j_call: TRBJ1-1; clone_size: NA; cdr3_length: 15; v_call: TRBV19; cdr3_aa: CASSIDWTSLEGAFF
j_call: TRBJ1-5; clone_size: NA; cdr3_length: 13; v_call: TRBV30; cdr3_aa: CAWGRGSNQPQHF
j_call: TRBJ2-1; clone_size: NA; cdr3_length: 14; v_call: TRBV27; cdr3_aa: CASSWGGPYNEQFF
j_call: TRBJ2-3; clone_size: NA; cdr3_length: 18; v_call: TRBV29-1; cdr3_aa: CSVEDPLVLAGSTDTQYF
j_call: TRBJ2-2; clone_size: few; cdr3_length: 14; v_call: TRBV13; cdr3_aa: CASSLGAATGELFF
j_call: TRBJ2-2; clone_size: NA; cdr3_length: 15; v_call: TRBV7-6; cdr3_aa: CASSPWGTNTGELFF
j_call: TRBJ2-3; clone_size: NA; cdr3_length: 15; v_call: TRBV29-1; cdr3_aa: CSVEDLRTGTDTQYF
j_call: TRBJ2-1; clone_size: NA; cdr3_length: 14; v_call: TRBV30; cdr3_aa: CAWSHGAGVNEQFF
j_call: TRBJ2-5; clone_size: NA; cdr3_length: 14; v_call: TRBV6-5; cdr3_aa: CASSRLAGEETQYF
j_call: TRBJ2-7; clone_size: NA; cdr3_length: 16; v_call: TRBV28; cdr3_aa: CASSPKRRQLADEQYF
j_call: TRBJ2-1; clone_size: NA; cdr3_length: 14; v_call: TRBV18; cdr3_aa: CASSETGSYNEQFF
j_call: TRBJ2-7; clone_size: NA; cdr3_length: 14; v_call: TRBV11-2; cdr3_aa: CASSWTHGYYEQYF
j_call: TRBJ1-5; clone_size: NA; cdr3_length: 17; v_call: TRBV4-2; cdr3_aa: CASSQEWPPDGNQPQHF
j_call: TRBJ1-2; clone_size: NA; cdr3_length: 13; v_call: TRBV6-5; cdr3_aa: CASSPGVYYGYTF
j_call: TRBJ2-7; clone_size: NA; cdr3_length: 12; v_call: TRBV10-2; cdr3_aa: CASSGTAAEQYF
j_call: TRBJ2-2; clone_size: NA; cdr3_length: 14; v_call: TRBV27; cdr3_aa: CASKSLAGAGELFF
j_call: TRBJ2-3; clone_size: NA; cdr3_length: 19; v_call: TRBV19; cdr3_aa: CASSLPLGVVSGHTDTQYF
j_call: TRBJ2-1; clone_size: NA; cdr3_length: 18; v_call: TRBV27; cdr3_aa: CASSLSTPRGGPYNEQFF
j_call: TRBJ2-3; clone_size: NA; cdr3_length: 15; v_call: TRBV6-1; cdr3_aa: CASVDLAGFTDTQYF
j_call: TRBJ2-5; clone_size: NA; cdr3_length: 15; v_call: TRBV6-5; cdr3_aa: CASSYSPGLAEDQYF
j_call: TRBJ1-2; clone_size: NA; cdr3_length: 14; v_call: TRBV19; cdr3_aa: CASGQGASDLGYTF
j_call: TRBJ2-7; clone_size: NA; cdr3_length: 13; v_call: TRBV10-3; cdr3_aa: CAITAGLSYEQYF
j_call: TRBJ2-7; clone_size: NA; cdr3_length: 17; v_call: TRBV11-2; cdr3_aa: CASSQSTGGLVSYEQYF
j_call: TRBJ2-5; clone_size: NA; cdr3_length: 14; v_call: TRBV2; cdr3_aa: CASSPGPAWETQYF